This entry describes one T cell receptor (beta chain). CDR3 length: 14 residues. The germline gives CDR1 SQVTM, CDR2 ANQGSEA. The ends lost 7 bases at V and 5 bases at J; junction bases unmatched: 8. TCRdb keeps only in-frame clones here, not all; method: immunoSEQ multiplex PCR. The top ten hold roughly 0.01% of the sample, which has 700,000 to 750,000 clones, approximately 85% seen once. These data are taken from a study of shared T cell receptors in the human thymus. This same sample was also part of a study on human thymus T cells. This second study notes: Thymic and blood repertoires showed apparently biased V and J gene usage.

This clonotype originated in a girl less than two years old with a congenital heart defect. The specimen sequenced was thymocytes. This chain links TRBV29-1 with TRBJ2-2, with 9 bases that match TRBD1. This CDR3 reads CSARQGDQTGELFF. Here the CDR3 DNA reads TGCAGCGCCCGACAGGGGGATCAGACCGGGGAGCTGTTTTTT.